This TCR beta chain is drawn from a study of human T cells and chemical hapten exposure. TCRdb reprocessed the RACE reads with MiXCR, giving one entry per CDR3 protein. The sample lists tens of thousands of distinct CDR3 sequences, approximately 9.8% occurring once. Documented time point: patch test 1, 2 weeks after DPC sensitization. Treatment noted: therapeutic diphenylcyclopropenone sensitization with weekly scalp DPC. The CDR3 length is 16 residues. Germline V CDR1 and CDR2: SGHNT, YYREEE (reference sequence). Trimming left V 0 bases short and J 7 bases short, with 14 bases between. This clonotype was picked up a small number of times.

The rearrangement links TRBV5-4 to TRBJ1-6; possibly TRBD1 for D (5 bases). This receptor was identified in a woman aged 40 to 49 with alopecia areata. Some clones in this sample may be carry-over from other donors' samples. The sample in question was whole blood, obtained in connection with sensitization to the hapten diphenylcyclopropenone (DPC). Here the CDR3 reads CASSLAGTDLNSPLHF. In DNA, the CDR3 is TGTGCCAGCAGCTTGGCCGGGACGGATTTAAATTCACCCCTCCACTTT.